The 21 T cell receptor beta chains below all came from one sample that was sequenced in a study of naive and memory T cell subsets. Two oligonucleotides, mixed equimolar, formed the beta constant-region primer covering TRBC1 and TRBC2. Ligated cDNA was amplified by four rounds of PCR with nested alpha and beta constant-region primers and SP2. TCRdb passed the UMI-ligation and nested PCR reads through MiXCR, listing each CDR3 protein once. The sample shows around 29,000 distinct CDR3 sequences, approximately 17% of them seen only once. Sequencing input: effector memory CD4+ T cells from blood. Subset of the sample: effector memory, CD45RA- CD27-. The source of these receptors is a human donor in good health.

This clonotype was found many times. CDR3 sequence (DNA): TGTGCCAGCAGCCCCGGCCGCGGCGGCACCATATATTTT. It encodes CASSPGRGGTIYF. The rearrangement joins TRBV6-5 to TRBJ1-3; D ambiguous. The CDR3 is 13 amino acids. Germline V CDR1 and CDR2: MNHEY, SVGAGI. V was pared by 6 bases and J by 9 bases, with 15 bases between.

This clonotype was detected only a few times. The V call is TRBV28, the J call TRBJ2-1; D unresolved. The CDR3 loop spans 14 amino acids. Deletions cut 10 bases from V and 0 bases from J, with 13 bases between. Germline-derived CDR1 and CDR2 are MDHEN and SYDVKM. The CDR3: CATHPSDSYNEQFF. The CDR3 DNA is TGTGCCACCCATCCCAGCGACTCCTACAATGAGCAGTTCTTC.

J is TRBJ1-1 and V is TRBV11-2, with D maybe TRBD1 (5 bases). V was pared by 3 bases and J by 4 bases, with 12 bases between. The CDR3 runs to 14 residues. Germline loops: CDR1 SGHAT, CDR2 FQNNGV. CDR3 DNA sequence: TGTGCCAGCAGCTTTCATGGGGGAGTCACTGAAGCTTTCTTT. Encoded protein: CASSFHGGVTEAFF. Looking up the rest from reference TRBV11-2 and TRBJ1-1 gives the full variable domain: EAGVAQSPRYKIIEKRQSVAFWCNPISGHATLYWYQQILGQGPKLLIQFQNNGVVDDSQLPKDRFSAERLKGVDSTLKIQPAKLEDSAVYLCASSFHGGVTEAFFGQGTRLTVV.

The chain is built from TRBV7-2 and TRBJ2-5, with D maybe TRBD1 (7 bases). The CDR3 contains 15 residues. Germline loops: CDR1 SGHTA, CDR2 FQGNSA. V was shortened by 1 base and J by 5 bases, with 14 bases between the two germline ends. CDR3 coding DNA: TGTGCCAGCAGCTTAGGAGGGGCAGGGGGGGAGACCCAGTACTTC. This codes for CASSLGGAGGETQYF.

This clonotype was recorded at least ten times. The V call is TRBV20-1, the J call TRBJ1-6; no definite D call. Germline V gene lookup returns CDR1 DFQATT and CDR2 SNEGSKA (reference sequence). Trimming removed 3 bases at V and 8 bases at J, with 14 bases between. The CDR3 runs 14 residues. The CDR3 DNA reads as TGCAGTGCTAGGAGCTTTGGTGGTGATTCACCCCTCCACTTT. Protein sequence: CSARSFGGDSPLHF.

This clonotype was counted ten times or more. The chain links TRBV7-8 to TRBJ1-3; D may be TRBD1 (6 bases). Germline values: CDR1 SGHVS, CDR2 FQNEAQ. The CDR3 consists of 15 residues. V shed 3 bases and J shed 4 bases, with 13 bases lying between them. CDR3 nucleotide sequence: TGTGCCAGCAGCTTGGGAAGGGGGAAAGGAAACACCATATATTTT. This sequence encodes CASSLGRGKGNTIYF.

In its sample, this clonotype was seen a few times. The chain carries TRBV20-1 and TRBJ2-1, with D possibly being TRBD1 (5 bases). Germline-derived CDR1 and CDR2 are DFQATT and SNEGSKA (reference sequence). The CDR3 extends over 16 amino acids. Trimming removed 5 bases from V and 8 bases from J, with 25 bases in between. The CDR3 bases are TGCAGTGCTGAAGGGGTTAGCAAGGGGCAACGGGATGAGCAGTTCTTC. Translation gives CSAEGVSKGQRDEQFF.

This chain links TRBV9 with TRBJ2-7; possibly TRBD1 for D (5 bases). The CDR3 has 14 residues. V was pared by 4 bases and J by 6 bases, with 17 bases between. Germline V CDR1 and CDR2: SGDLS, YYNGEE. The CDR3 DNA follows: TGTGCCAGCAGCCCTGCGACCCAGGGATTCGAGCAGTACTTC. Amino acids: CASSPATQGFEQYF. The whole variable domain, filled in from reference TRBV9 and TRBJ2-7, reads DSGVTQTPKHLITATGQRVTLRCSPRSGDLSVYWYQQSLDQGLQFLIQYYNGEERAKGNILERFSAQQFPDLHSELNLSSLELGDSALYFCASSPATQGFEQYFGPGTRLTVT.

This clonotype was seen repeatedly, ten times or more. The CDR3: CSARPGLAGGGVTDTQYF. CDR3 nucleotides: TGCAGTGCTCGTCCCGGGCTAGCGGGAGGGGGTGTCACAGATACGCAGTATTTT. The chain has TRBV20-1 and TRBJ2-3; the match to TRBD2 covers 12 bases. This CDR3 is 18 amino acids long. Germline V CDR1 and CDR2: DFQATT, SNEGSKA (reference sequence). The J segment lost 2 bases and the V segment lost 5 bases, leaving 14 bases of the junction unmatched.

The rearrangement links TRBV15 to TRBJ2-1; a weak D match, TRBD2 (5 bases). The V gene lost 1 base and the J gene lost 8 bases, with 24 bases spanning the gap. This CDR3 has 18 amino acids. The germline gives CDR1 LNHNV, CDR2 YYDKDF (reference sequence). In DNA form, the CDR3 reads TGTGCCACCAGCAGAGTAGGGCCTAGCCCTTCATTCTCCGATGAGCAGTTCTTC. Protein: CATSRVGPSPSFSDEQFF.

The chain joins TRBV7-3 to TRBJ2-2; 8 nucleotides match TRBD2. Losses at the gene ends were 5 bases for V and 3 bases for J; bases not matched to a gene: 2. Per germline, CDR1 SGHTA and CDR2 FQGTGA. The CDR3 extends over 14 amino acids. The CDR3 DNA sequence: TGTGCCAGCAGCAGCGGGAGAGACACCGGGGAGCTGTTTTTT. Residues: CASSSGRDTGELFF.

The rearrangement uses TRBV7-9 and TRBJ1-5; 8 positions agree with TRBD1. The CDR3 length is 15 residues. Germline V gene lookup returns CDR1 SEHNR and CDR2 FQNEAQ (reference sequence). Trimming at V came to 3 bases and at J to 2 bases, leaving 3 bases not matched to a gene. Here the CDR3 reads CASSLSGQGNQPQHF. The CDR3, as DNA: TGTGCCAGCAGCTTGTCGGGACAGGGCAATCAGCCCCAGCATTTT.

This clonotype has only a few counts. The chain employs TRBV20-1 and TRBJ2-7, with 10 bases matching TRBD2. The CDR3 totals 13 residues. The V and J ends lost 4 bases and 2 bases, in that order; junction bases with no gene match: 2. Germline CDR1 and CDR2: DFQATT and SNEGSKA (reference sequence). In DNA, the CDR3 is TGCAGTGCTATTGGACTAGCGGCCTACGAGCAGTACTTC. Amino acid sequence: CSAIGLAAYEQYF.

This clonotype has at least ten counts. In nucleotides, the CDR3 is TGTGCCAGCAGTAATCCCCCCGGAGTAAAACTGTTTTTT. Its protein is CASSNPPGVKLFF. This chain uses TRBV6-1 with TRBJ1-4, with D unclear. CDR1 is MNHNS, CDR2 SASEGT, per germline. The V and J ends lost 5 bases and 10 bases respectively, with 14 bases between them. The CDR3 contains 13 residues.

This clonotype came up a few times. The chain combines TRBV28 with TRBJ1-2; possibly TRBD1 for D (6 bases). Trimming pared 4 bases from V and 7 bases from J, leaving 10 bases between. The germline gives CDR1 MDHEN, CDR2 SYDVKM. The CDR3 loop spans 12 amino acids. The CDR3 here is CASSYGGTGYTF. The CDR3 DNA reads TGTGCCAGCAGTTACGGGGGCACTGGCTACACCTTC.

The gene calls are TRBV27 and TRBJ1-5, with D maybe TRBD1 (6 bases). The V end was cut by 3 bases, the J end by 6 bases, with 18 bases between. The CDR3 runs 16 residues. Germline V lookup: CDR1 MNHEY, CDR2 SMNVEV (reference sequence). The CDR3 spells CASSFATGLRGQPQHF. The CDR3 DNA follows: TGTGCCAGCAGTTTTGCGACAGGCTTACGGGGTCAGCCCCAGCATTTT.

This clonotype was detected ten times or more. The gene calls are TRBV6-5 and TRBJ2-3; D is ambiguous. The CDR3 runs to 17 residues. V was cut by 0 bases and J by 2 bases, with 15 bases left in between. Germline lookup yields CDR1 MNHEY and CDR2 SVGAGI. The chain's CDR3 is CASSYSTSAVITDTQYF. The CDR3 coding sequence is TGTGCCAGCAGTTACTCTACCAGCGCAGTGATCACAGATACGCAGTATTTT.

This clonotype was counted between two and nine times. The J gene is TRBJ1-1, the V gene TRBV28; D call uncertain. The CDR3 is 15 amino acids. The germline gives CDR1 MDHEN, CDR2 SYDVKM. The germline V and J ends were trimmed by 7 bases and 1 base, with 16 bases remaining between them. The CDR3 nucleotides are TGTGCCAGCACCCGCCTGGGCCGGGCGAACACTGAAGCTTTCTTT. Residues: CASTRLGRANTEAFF.

This CDR3 is CAWSQDNSGNTIYF. The CDR3 nucleotides are TGTGCCTGGAGTCAGGACAACTCTGGAAACACCATATATTTT. The chain carries TRBV30 and TRBJ1-3; TRBD1 might be the D (5 bases). The CDR3 has 14 residues. Germline CDR1 is GTSNPN and CDR2 is SVGIG (reference sequence). V lost 2 bases, J lost 0 bases, and 8 bases lay in between.

This clonotype was counted ten times or more. This chain links TRBV5-4 with TRBJ2-1; 9 nucleotides line up with TRBD2. Germline V gene data show CDR1 as SGHNT and CDR2 as YYREEE (reference sequence). The CDR3 contains 15 residues. V lost 4 bases to trimming and J lost 6 bases; unmatched junction nucleotides: 8. The CDR3 sequence is CASSLGLARSNEQFF. CDR3 bases: TGTGCCAGCAGCCTCGGACTAGCGAGAAGCAATGAGCAGTTCTTC. Complete variable domain (other parts from reference TRBV5-4 and TRBJ2-1): ETGVTQSPTHLIKTRGQQVTLRCSSQSGHNTVSWYQQALGQGPQFIFQYYREEENGRGNFPPRFSGLQFPNYSSELNVNALELDDSALYLCASSLGLARSNEQFFGPGTRLTVL.

Only a few counts were recorded for this clonotype. V is TRBV24-1 and J is TRBJ2-1; TRBD2 matches at 9 bases. Unmatched junction bases numbered 3, after V lost 10 bases and J lost 3 bases. The CDR3 has 13 amino acids. Germline V gene lookup returns CDR1 KGHDR and CDR2 SFDVKD. The CDR3 DNA reads TGTGCCACTTCTAGCGGGAACTACAATGAGCAGTTCTTC. The encoded protein is CATSSGNYNEQFF.